A single TCR beta chain is shown here with its context. It has no known antigen specificity. It has no much larger one-base neighbor in the sample; base qualities were not kept. A MiSeq instrument was used for deep resolution sequencing, which targeted depths ranging from 1 in 1 million up to 1 in 200,000 T cells, with coverage averaging 10x for each clonotype. The immunoSEQ hsTCRB Kit was used to generate the TCR beta libraries. The authors processed their data as follows. ImmunoSEQ Data Assistant and ImmunoSEQ Analyzer were used for data analysis, and V, D and J genes were assigned according to IMGT definitions. Clonality, with values ranging from 0 to 1, was calculated as one minus the normalized Shannon entropy of productive rearrangement frequencies. Public clonotype analysis was restricted to overrepresented clonotypes comprising at least 0.05% of each patient's repertoire. Thirteen age-matched healthy donor repertoires from immuneACCESS served as clonality controls. The immuneACCESS repertoire file appears here via TCRdb, limited to in-frame rearrangements. These files lack a portion of the clones; in checked studies, under half of the deficit traces to unresolved V genes, and the cause of the others is not known. That table is the source of V, J and clone size, and D and trimming were worked out from the DNA. The sample table contains 150,000 or so clones; only one count was recorded for about 72% of them. The ten largest account for under 35% of the sample.

Trimming removed 1 base from V and 8 bases from J, leaving 11 bases between the germline ends. From the germline V gene, CDR1 is SGHTA and CDR2 is FQGNSA. Including cysteine and phenylalanine, the CDR3 has 14 amino acids. CDR3 DNA only is kept here, 42 bases in frame from base 1. This specimen comes from a study of cytotoxic CD8 clonotypes in ibrutinib-treated CLL (dated by TCRdb to 2020 to 2022). Broadly, across the study: In this cohort, about 16 patients were treatment-naive and ten to eleven were relapsed/refractory, while around 18 had unmutated IGHV. Responses were partial in around 25 patients and complete in 2; after median approximately 66 months follow-up, about 14 stayed in remission and some twelve progressed. The response samples were drawn at a median of around eleven months into treatment, with a range of about 6 to 36 months. Samples averaged approximately 260,000 productive templates and 94,082 productive rearrangements. Longitudinal samples were obtainable from about 30% of the 86 participants in the trial. Cryopreserved peripheral blood mononuclear cells were obtained before treatment, at response, and at either sustained remission or disease progression. All remission and progressive disease samples were collected while patients were still receiving ibrutinib.

Reading the label with the study, this specimen's time point is: approximately eleven months on ibrutinib. Roughly 2 micrograms of genomic DNA were extracted from cryopreserved PBMCs for TCR beta library preparation. High-throughput TCR beta sequencing was performed on longitudinal blood samples from CLL patients receiving ibrutinib monotherapy. The patients took part in an open-label, single-center phase 2 trial of ibrutinib monotherapy. The study at large found these results: Clonality rose at ibrutinib response, remained stable during sustained remission, and dropped back toward baseline at progression. Sampling times were not matched between patients in sustained remission and patients whose disease was progressing, and lymph node repertoires were not examined. Public clonotypes were found to be uncommon and were observed to contract or remain stable during treatment; the increase in clonality was shown to reflect expansion of private clonotypes at ibrutinib response. At baseline, clonality was higher than in age-matched healthy donors and showed a strong correlation with circulating CD8+ T-cell counts.

The TCR comes from a human donor with chronic lymphocytic leukemia. The rearrangement combines TRBV7-2 with TRBJ1-4; too little of a D gene remains to name it. The sample was PBMCs, taken after 12 months of ibrutinib treatment. The DNA sequence is TGTGCCAGCAGCTTAGGAGGTCCCGGAGAAAAACTGTTTTTT. Its protein is CASSLGGPGEKLFF.